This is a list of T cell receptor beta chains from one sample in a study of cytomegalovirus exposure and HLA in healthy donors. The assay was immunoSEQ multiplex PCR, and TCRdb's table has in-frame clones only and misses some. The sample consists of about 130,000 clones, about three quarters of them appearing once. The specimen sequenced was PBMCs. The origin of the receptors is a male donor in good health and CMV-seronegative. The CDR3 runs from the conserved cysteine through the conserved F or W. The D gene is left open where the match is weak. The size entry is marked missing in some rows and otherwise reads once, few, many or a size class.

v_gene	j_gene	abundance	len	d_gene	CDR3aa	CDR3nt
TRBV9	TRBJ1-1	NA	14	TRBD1	CASSVTGGNTEAFF	TGTGCCAGCAGCGTCACAGGGGGTAATACTGAAGCTTTCTTT
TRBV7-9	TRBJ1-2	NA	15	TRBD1	CASSLETTGLGGYTF	TGTGCCAGCAGCTTGGAAACGACAGGGTTGGGTGGCTACACCTTC
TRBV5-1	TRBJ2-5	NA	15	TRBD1	CASSPETGAQETQYF	TGCGCCAGCAGCCCGGAAACAGGGGCACAAGAGACCCAGTACTTC
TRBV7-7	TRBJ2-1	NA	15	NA	CASSPSVSSYNEQFF	TGTGCTAGCAGCCCGAGCGTGAGCTCCTACAATGAGCAGTTCTTC
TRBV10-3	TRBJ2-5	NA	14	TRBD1	CAISESGQQETQYF	TGTGCCATCAGTGAGTCGGGACAGCAAGAGACCCAGTACTTC
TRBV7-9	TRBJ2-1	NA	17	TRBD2	CASSGPEGLAGGNEQFF	TGTGCCAGCAGCGGTCCCGAGGGACTAGCGGGGGGAAATGAGCAGTTCTTC
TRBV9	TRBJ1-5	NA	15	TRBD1	CASSSGTGTYQPQHF	TGTGCCAGCAGCTCAGGGACAGGCACCTATCAGCCCCAGCATTTT
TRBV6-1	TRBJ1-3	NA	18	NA	CASSETLRTDSSGNTIYF	TGTGCCAGCAGTGAAACCCTCCGGACAGACAGCTCTGGAAACACCATATATTTT
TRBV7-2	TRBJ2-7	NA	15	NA	CASSLTTGASYEQYF	TGTGCCAGCAGCTTAACGACGGGAGCCTCCTACGAGCAGTACTTC
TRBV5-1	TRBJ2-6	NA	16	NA	CASSSKIASGANVLTF	TGCGCCAGCAGCTCCAAGATAGCCTCTGGGGCCAACGTCCTGACTTTC
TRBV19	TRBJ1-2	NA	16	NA	CASSPLPGTPNYGYTF	TGTGCCAGTAGTCCCCTCCCTGGGACACCAAACTATGGCTACACCTTC
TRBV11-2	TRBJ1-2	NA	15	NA	CASSTPDRPGHGYTF	TGTGCCAGCAGCACCCCGGACAGACCGGGGCATGGCTACACCTTC
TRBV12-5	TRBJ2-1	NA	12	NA	CASGFGWNEQFF	TGTGCTAGTGGTTTCGGGTGGAATGAGCAGTTCTTC
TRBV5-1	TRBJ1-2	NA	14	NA	CASSSNSGGYGYTF	TGCGCCAGCAGCTCGAATTCCGGCGGCTATGGCTACACCTTC
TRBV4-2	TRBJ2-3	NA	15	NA	CASSQEEPRRDTQYF	TGTGCCAGCAGCCAAGAAGAGCCGCGGAGAGATACGCAGTATTTT
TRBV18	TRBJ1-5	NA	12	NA	CASSPRDQPQHF	TGTGCCAGCTCACCCCGGGATCAGCCCCAGCATTTT
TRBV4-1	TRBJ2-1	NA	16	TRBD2	CASSQLAGGEYNEQFF	TGCGCCAGCAGCCAATTAGCGGGGGGGGAATACAATGAGCAGTTCTTC
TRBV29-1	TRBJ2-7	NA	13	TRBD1	CSVDMTGSSEQYF	TGCAGCGTTGATATGACAGGGTCTAGCGAGCAGTACTTC
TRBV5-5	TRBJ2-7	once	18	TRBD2	CASSTRLAGGSKSYEQYF	TGTGCCAGCAGCACCCGACTAGCGGGGGGGTCTAAGTCCTACGAGCAGTACTTC
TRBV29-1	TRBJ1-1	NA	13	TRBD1	CSVDRGRNTEAFF	TGCAGCGTTGATAGGGGGCGGAACACTGAAGCTTTCTTT
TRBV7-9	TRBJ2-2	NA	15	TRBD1	CASSLDRGFTGELFF	TGTGCCAGCAGCTTAGACAGGGGGTTCACCGGGGAGCTGTTTTTT
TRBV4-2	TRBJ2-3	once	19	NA	CASSHKAVRLPQRPDTQYF	TGTGCCAGCAGCCATAAAGCCGTCAGACTACCCCAACGACCAGATACGCAGTATTTT